This entry features one TCR beta chain sequence. These data are taken from a study of PD-L1 blockade in urothelial cancer. This CDR3 is 11 amino acids long. V was clipped by 5 bases and J by 7 bases, with 8 bases between them. Germline V CDR1 and CDR2: MNHEY, SVGAGI. Produced via immunoSEQ multiplex PCR; TCRdb's table is partial and in-frame only. The table has 50,000 to 65,000 clones, 75% to 90% seen once; the top ten hold 5% to 6%. This clonotype was obtained from a man aged 40-50 years with urothelial cancer. The genes are TRBV6-5 and TRBJ1-2, with D possibly TRBD1 on 6 matching bases. Sequenced here: PBMCs, sampled around atezolizumab (anti-PD-L1) treatment. The CDR3 region is CASSIGGGYTF. The CDR3 nucleotides are TGTGCCAGCAGTATAGGGGGTGGCTACACCTTC.